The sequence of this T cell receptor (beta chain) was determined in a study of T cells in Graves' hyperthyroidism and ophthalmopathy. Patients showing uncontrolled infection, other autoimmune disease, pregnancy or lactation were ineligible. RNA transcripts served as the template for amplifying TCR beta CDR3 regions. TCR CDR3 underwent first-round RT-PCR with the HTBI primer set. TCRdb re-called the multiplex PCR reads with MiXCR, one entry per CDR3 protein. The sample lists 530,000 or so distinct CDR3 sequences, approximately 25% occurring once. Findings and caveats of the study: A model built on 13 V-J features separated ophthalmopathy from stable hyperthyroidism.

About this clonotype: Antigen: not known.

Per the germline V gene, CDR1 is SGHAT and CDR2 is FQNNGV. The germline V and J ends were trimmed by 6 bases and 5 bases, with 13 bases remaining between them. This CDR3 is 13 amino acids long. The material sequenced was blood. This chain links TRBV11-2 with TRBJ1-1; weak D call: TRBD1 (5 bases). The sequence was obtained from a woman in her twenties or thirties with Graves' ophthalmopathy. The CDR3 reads CASSRDSGTEAFF. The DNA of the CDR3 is TGTGCCAGCAGTCGGGACTCGGGGACTGAAGCTTTCTTT.